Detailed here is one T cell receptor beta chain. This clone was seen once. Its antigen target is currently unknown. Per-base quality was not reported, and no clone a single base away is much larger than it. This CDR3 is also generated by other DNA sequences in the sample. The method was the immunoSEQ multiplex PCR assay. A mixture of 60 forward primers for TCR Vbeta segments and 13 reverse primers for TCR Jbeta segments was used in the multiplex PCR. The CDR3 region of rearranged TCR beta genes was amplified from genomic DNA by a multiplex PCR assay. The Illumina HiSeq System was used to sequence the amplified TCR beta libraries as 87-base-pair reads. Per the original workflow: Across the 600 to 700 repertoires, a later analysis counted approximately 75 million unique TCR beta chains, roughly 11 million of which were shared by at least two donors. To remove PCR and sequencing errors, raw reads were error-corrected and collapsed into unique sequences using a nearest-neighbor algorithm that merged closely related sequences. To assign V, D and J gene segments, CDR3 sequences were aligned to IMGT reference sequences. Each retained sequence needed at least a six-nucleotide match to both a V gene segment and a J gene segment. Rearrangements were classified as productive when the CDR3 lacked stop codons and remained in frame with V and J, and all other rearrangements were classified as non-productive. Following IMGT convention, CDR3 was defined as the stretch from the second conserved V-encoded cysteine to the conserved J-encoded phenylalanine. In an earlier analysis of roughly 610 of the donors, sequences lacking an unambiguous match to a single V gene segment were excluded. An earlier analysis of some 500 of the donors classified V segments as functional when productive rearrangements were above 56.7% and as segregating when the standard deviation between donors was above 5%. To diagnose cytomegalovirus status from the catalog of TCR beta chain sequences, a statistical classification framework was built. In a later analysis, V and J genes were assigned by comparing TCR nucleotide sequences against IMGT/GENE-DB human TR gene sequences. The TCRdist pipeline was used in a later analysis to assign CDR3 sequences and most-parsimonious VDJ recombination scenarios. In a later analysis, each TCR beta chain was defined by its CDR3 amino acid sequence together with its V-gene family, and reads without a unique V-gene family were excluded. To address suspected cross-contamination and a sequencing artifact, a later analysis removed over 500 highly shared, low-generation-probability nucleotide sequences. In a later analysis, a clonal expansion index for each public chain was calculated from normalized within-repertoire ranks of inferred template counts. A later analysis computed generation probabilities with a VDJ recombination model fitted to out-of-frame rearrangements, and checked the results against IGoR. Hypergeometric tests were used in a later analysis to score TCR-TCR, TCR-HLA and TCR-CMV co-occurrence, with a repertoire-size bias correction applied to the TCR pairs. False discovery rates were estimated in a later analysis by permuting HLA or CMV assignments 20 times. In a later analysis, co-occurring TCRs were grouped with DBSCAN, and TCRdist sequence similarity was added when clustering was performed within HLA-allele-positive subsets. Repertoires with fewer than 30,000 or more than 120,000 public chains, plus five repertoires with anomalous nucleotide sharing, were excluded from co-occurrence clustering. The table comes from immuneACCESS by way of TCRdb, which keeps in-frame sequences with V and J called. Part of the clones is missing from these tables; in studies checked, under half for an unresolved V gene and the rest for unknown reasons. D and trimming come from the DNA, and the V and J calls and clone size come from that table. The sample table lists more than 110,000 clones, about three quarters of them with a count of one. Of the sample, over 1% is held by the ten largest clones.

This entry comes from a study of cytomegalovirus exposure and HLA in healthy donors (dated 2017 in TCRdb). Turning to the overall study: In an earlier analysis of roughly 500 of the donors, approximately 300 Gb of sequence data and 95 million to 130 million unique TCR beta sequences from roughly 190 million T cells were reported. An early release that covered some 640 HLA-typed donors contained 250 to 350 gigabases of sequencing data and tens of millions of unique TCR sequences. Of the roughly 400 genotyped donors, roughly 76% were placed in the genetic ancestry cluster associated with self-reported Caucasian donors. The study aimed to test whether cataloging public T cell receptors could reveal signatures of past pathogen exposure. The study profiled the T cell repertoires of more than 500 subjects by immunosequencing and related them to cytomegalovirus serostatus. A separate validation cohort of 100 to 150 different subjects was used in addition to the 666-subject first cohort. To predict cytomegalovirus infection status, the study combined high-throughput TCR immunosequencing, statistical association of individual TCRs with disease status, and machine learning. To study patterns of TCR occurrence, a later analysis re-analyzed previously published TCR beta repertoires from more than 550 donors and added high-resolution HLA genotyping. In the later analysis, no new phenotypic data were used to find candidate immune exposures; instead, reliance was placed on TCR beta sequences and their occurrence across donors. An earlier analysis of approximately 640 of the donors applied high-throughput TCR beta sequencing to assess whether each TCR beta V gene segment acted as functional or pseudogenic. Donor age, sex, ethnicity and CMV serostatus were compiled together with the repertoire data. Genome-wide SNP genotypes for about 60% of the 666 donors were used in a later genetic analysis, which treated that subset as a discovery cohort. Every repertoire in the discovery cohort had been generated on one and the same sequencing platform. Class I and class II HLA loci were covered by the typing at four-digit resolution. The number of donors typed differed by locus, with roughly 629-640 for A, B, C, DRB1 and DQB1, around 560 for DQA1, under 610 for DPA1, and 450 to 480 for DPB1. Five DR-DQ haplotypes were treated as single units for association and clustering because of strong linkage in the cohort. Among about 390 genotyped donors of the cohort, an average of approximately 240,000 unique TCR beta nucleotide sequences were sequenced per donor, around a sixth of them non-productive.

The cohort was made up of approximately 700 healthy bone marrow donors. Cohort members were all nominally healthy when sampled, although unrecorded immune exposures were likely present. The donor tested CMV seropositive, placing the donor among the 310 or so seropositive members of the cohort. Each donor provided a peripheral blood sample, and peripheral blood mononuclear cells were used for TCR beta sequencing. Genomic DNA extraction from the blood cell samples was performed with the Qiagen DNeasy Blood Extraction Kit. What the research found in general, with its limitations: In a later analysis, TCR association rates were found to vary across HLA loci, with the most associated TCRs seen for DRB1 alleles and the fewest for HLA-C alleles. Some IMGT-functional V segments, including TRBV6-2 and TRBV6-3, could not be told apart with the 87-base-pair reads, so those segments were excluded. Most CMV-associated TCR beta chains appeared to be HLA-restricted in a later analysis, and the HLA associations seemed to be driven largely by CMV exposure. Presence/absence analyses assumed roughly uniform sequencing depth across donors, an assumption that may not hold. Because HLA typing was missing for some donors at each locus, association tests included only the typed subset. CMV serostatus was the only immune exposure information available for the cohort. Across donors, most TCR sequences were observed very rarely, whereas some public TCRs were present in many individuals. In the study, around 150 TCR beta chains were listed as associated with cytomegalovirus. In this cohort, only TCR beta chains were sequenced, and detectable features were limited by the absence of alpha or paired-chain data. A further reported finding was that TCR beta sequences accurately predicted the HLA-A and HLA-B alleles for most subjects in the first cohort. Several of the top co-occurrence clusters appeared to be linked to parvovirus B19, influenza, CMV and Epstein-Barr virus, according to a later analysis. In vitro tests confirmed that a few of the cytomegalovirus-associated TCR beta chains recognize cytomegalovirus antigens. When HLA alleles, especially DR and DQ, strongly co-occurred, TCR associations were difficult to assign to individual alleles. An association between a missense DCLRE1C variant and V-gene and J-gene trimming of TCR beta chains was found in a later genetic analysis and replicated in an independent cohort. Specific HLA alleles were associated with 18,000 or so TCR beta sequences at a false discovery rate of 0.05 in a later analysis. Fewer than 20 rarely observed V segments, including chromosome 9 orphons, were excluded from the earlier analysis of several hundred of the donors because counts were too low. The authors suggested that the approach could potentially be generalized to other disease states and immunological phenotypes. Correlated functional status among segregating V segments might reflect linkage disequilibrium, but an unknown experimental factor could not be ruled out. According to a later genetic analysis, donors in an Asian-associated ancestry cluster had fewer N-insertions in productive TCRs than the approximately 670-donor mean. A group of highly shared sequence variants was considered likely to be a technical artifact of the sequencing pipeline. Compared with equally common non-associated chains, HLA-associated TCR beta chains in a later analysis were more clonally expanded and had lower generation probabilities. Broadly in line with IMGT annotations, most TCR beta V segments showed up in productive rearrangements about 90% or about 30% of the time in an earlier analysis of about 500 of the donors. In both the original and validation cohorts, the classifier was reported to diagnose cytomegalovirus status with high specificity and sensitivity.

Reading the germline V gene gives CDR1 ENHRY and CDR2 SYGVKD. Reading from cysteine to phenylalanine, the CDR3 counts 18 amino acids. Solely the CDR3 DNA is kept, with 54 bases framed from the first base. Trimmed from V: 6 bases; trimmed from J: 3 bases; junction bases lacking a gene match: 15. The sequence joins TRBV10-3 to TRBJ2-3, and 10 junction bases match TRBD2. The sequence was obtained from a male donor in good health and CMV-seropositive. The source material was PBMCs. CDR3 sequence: CAISEEKTGTSATDTQYF. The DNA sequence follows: TGTGCCATCAGCGAGGAGAAGACCGGGACTAGCGCTACAGATACGCAGTATTTT.